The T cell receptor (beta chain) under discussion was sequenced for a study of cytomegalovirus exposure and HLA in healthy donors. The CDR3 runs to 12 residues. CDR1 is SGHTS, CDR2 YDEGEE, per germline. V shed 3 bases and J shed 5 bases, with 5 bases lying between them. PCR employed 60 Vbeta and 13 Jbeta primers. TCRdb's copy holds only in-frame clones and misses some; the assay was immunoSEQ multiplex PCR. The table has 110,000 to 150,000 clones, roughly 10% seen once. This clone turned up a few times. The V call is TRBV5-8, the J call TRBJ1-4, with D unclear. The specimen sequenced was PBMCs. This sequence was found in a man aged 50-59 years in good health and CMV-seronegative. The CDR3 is CASSYGNEKLFF. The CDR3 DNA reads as TGTGCCAGCAGCTACGGGAATGAAAAACTGTTTTTT.